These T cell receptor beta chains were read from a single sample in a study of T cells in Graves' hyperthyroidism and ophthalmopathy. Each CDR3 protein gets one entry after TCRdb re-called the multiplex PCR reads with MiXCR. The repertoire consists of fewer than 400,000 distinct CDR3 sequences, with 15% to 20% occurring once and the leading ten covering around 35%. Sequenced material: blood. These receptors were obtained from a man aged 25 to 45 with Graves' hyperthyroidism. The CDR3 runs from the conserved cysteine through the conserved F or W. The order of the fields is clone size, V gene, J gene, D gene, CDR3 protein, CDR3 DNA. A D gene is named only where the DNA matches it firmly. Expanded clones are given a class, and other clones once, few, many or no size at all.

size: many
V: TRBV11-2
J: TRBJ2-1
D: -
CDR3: CASSTRRAGNEQFF
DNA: TGTGCCAGCAGCACCCGCCGGGCGGGCAATGAGCAGTTCTTC

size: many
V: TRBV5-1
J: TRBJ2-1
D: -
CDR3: CASTRGIRHNEQFF
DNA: TGCGCCAGCACCCGCGGGATCCGACACAATGAGCAGTTCTTC

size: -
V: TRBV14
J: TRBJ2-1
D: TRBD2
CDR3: CASSQDRASGIYNEQFF
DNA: TGTGCCAGCAGCCAAGATCGGGCTAGCGGGATCTACAATGAGCAGTTCTTC

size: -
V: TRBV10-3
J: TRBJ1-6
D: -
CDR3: CAARLELGSPLHF
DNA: TGTGCCGCCCGCCTTGAACTTGGGTCACCCCTCCACTTT

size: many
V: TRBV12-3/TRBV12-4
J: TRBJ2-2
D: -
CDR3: CASSSQGNTGELFF
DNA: TGTGCCAGCAGTTCGCAGGGGAACACCGGGGAGCTGTTTTTT

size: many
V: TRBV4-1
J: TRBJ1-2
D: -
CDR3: CASSQDSLANYGYTF
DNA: TGCGCCAGCAGCCAAGATTCGTTAGCTAACTATGGCTACACCTTC

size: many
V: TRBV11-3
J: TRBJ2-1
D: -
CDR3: CASSLESGRLYNEQFF
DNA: TGTGCCAGCAGCTTAGAATCAGGCAGGCTTTACAATGAGCAGTTCTTC

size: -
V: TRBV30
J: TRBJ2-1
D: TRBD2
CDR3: CAWSVQGLAGHNEQFF
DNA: TGTGCCTGGAGTGTACAGGGACTAGCGGGGCACAATGAGCAGTTCTTC

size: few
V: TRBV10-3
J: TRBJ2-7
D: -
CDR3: CAIRETYEQYF
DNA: TGTGCCATCAGGGAAACCTACGAGCAGTACTTC

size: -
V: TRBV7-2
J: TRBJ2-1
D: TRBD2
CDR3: CASSPLAGVGNNEQFF
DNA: TGTGCCAGCAGCCCTCTAGCGGGAGTTGGGAACAATGAGCAGTTCTTC

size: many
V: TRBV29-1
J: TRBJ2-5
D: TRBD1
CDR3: CSAEEGARETQYF
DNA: TGCAGCGCGGAAGAGGGGGCGAGGGAGACCCAGTACTTC

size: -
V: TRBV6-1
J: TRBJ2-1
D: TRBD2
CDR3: CASSEDLAGPNEQFF
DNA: TGTGCCAGCAGTGAAGATCTAGCGGGGCCCAATGAGCAGTTCTTC

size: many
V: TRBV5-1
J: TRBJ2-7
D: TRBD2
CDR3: CASSLEGLFYEQYF
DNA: TGCGCCAGCAGCTTGGAGGGACTATTCTACGAGCAGTACTTC

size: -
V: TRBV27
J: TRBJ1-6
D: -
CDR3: CASSLDRMRPLHF
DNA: TGTGCCAGCAGTCTGGACAGAATGCGCCCCCTCCACTTT

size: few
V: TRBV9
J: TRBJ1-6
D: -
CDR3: CASSVRSSPLHF
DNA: TGTGCCAGCAGCGTACGGAGTTCACCCCTCCACTTT